Described below is a single T cell receptor beta chain sequence and its context. No cognate antigen has been identified for it. A junction end diverges from the germline sequence, so it may reflect a read error. The data stem from a study of regulatory dendritic cells for organ transplantation listed by TCRdb under 2017. Broadly, across the study: Monocytes were cultured with vitamin D3 on days 0 and 4 and with IL-10 on day 4 to generate regulatory dendritic cells. Before and after allostimulation with regulatory or mature dendritic cells, TCRbeta repertoires were sequenced from sorted naive and memory CD4+ and CD8+ T cells. On day 6, LPS was added to the DC cultures to test how the DCs responded to a strong maturation-inducing agent. The paper as a whole reports these results and caveats: In both subjects, allostimulation led to expansion of memory CD8+ clones, although regulatory dendritic cells appeared to cause more limited expansion than mature dendritic cells did. Repertoires were highly diverse in naive CD4+ and CD8+ T cells, less diverse in memory cells, and most oligoclonal in memory CD8+ cells. Sequencing was done in only a couple of subjects, and the authors reported considerable heterogeneity between individuals in the alloreactive memory CD8+ T cell pool. Among the resting subsets, the most alloreactive TCR clonotypes were found in memory CD8+ T cells.

The CDR3 numbers 16 residues from cysteine through phenylalanine. Only the CDR3 DNA stays, 48 bases, in frame from base 1. CDR1 LNHDA and CDR2 SQIVND are derived from the germline V gene (reference sequence). The TCRbeta CDR3 regions were amplified in a multiplexed two-step PCR with Vbeta-specific forward primers and Jbeta-specific reverse primers. Through the immunoSEQ service, TCRbeta libraries were sequenced on an Illumina instrument. The authors processed their data as follows. V, D and J genes were assigned using IMGT annotation, and counts were corrected for multiplex PCR bias using synthetic CDR3 analogues. Repertoire clonality was computed in the immunoSEQ Analyzer as one minus normalized Shannon entropy. Clonal expansion was defined using Fisher's exact test with Benjamini-Hochberg false discovery rate control and a two-tailed threshold of P<0.01. Here the immuneACCESS table is served through TCRdb, limited to in-frame sequences with V and J called. Missing clones are a known gap in these copies; in checked studies unresolved V genes cover under half, and the rest lacks a known reason. V, J and clone size are those of that table, while D and trimming were read from the DNA. The sample includes some 11,000 clones, with 79% observed a single time. The top ten clonotypes cover more than 1% of the sample.

Sorted T cell subsets were CFSE-labeled and co-cultured for five to six days with allogeneic regulatory or mature dendritic cells at a 1:10 DC:T ratio. FACS was used to sort CD4+ or CD8+ cells into naive T cells, defined as CD45RA+, and memory T cells, defined as CD45RO+. Two healthy control subjects provided the T cells used for TCR sequencing. The Qiagen DNeasy Blood & Tissue Kit was used for extraction of genomic DNA. This sequence originates from a human donor in good health. The sequenced material came from naive CD8+ T cells from blood cultured with regulatory dendritic cells. The cell subset or site label, as the study defines it: CD45RA+ naive T cells. The V and J genes are TRBV19 and TRBJ2-5; D gene: possibly TRBD2, on 6 matching bases. The nucleotides are TGTGCCAGTAGTTTAGACTTAGCGGAGCTACAAGAGACCCAGTACTTC. Translated, it gives CASSLDLAELQETQYF. The full variable domain, with segments outside the CDR3 supplied by the reference TRBV19 and TRBJ2-5 proteins, appears as DGGITQSPKYLFRKEGQNVTLSCEQNLNHDAMYWYRQDPGQGLRLIYYSQIVNDFQKGDIAEGYSVSREKKESFPLTVTSAQKNPTAFYLCASSLDLAELQETQYFGPGTRLLVL.